Detailed here is one T cell receptor beta chain. What it binds is unknown. The sample is drawn from a study of cytomegalovirus exposure and HLA in healthy donors. The wider study: From donors who were HLA-typed, an early data release held approximately 80 million unique TCRs. Study results and limitations: In a later analysis, a missense DCLRE1C variant was linked to TCR beta V- and J-gene trimming.

Although they were nominally healthy when sampled, donors likely had unrecorded immune exposures. PCR used 60 Vbeta primers and 13 Jbeta primers. Profiling relied on immunoSEQ multiplex PCR, and the TCRdb table lists in-frame clones only, not all of them. The sample shows about 120,000 clones, roughly 75% of them seen only once. This CDR3 has 13 amino acids. Trimming cost V 4 bases and J 2 bases; bases outside gene matches: 3. Germline lookup yields CDR1 SGDLS and CDR2 YYNGEE. This receptor was identified in a woman aged 45-65 years in good health and CMV-seronegative. Material: PBMCs. V usage is TRBV9 and J usage is TRBJ2-7; 7 bases agree with TRBD1. The CDR3 DNA sequence: TGTGCCAGCAGCTCCGGGACAGCCTACGAGCAGTACTTC. Its protein product is CASSSGTAYEQYF.